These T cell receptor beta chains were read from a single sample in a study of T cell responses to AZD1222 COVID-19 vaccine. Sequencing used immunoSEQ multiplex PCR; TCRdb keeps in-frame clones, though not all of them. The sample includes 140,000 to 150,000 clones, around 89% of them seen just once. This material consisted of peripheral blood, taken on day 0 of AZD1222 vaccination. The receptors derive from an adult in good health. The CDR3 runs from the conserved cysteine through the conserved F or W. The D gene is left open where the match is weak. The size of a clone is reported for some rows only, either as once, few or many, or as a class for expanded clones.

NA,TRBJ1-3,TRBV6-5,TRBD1,CASSSRQGIGNTIYF,TGTGCCAGCAGTTCCAGACAGGGAATAGGGAACACCATATATTTT
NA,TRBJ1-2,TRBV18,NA,CASSPDRLIQSNYGYTF,TGTGCCAGCTCACCGGACAGACTAATCCAATCTAACTATGGCTACACCTTC
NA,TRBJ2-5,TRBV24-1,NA,CATSESGPRETQYF,TGTGCCACCAGTGAGTCGGGCCCCCGTGAGACCCAGTACTTC
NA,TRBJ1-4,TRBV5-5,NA,CASSSRGPGGKLFF,TGTGCCAGCAGCTCCCGCGGGCCTGGCGGAAAACTGTTTTTT
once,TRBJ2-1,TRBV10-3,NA,CAISEYDTGINNEQFF,TGTGCCATCAGTGAGTATGATACAGGGATTAACAATGAGCAGTTCTTC
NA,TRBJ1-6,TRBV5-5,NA,CASSPTDGQGSPLHF,TGTGCCAGCAGCCCAACGGACGGCCAGGGTTCACCCCTCCACTTT
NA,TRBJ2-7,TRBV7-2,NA,CASSLGHGPGMGYEQYF,TGTGCCAGCAGCTTAGGACACGGACCCGGGATGGGATACGAGCAGTACTTC
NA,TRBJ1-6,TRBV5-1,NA,CASSQEGQLSPLHF,TGCGCCAGCAGCCAAGAGGGCCAACTTTCACCCCTCCACTTT
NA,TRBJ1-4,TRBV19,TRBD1,CASSDAGTVREKLFF,TGTGCCAGTAGTGACGCAGGGACAGTCCGTGAAAAACTGTTTTTT
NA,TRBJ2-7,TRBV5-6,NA,CASSNSPGTYFYEQYF,TGTGCCAGCAGCAACAGTCCCGGGACTTATTTCTACGAGCAGTACTTC
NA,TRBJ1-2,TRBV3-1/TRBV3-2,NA,CASSHDSTYYGYTF,TGTGCCAGCAGCCATGACAGCACATACTATGGCTACACCTTC
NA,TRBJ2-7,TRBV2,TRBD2,CASRPTLAGAPYEQYF,TGTGCCAGCAGGCCCACTCTAGCGGGAGCCCCCTACGAGCAGTACTTC
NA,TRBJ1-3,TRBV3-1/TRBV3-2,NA,CASSPYSRGEGNTIYF,TGTGCCAGCAGCCCCTATTCCAGGGGCGAAGGAAACACCATATATTTT
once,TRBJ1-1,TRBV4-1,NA,CASSMGVSTEAFF,TGCGCCAGCAGCATGGGGGTTAGCACTGAAGCTTTCTTT
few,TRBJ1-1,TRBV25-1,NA,CASSAGLLNTEAFF,TGTGCCAGCAGTGCGGGACTGTTGAACACTGAAGCTTTCTTT
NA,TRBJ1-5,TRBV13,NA,CASSLGDQPQHF,TGTGCCAGCAGCTTAGGGGATCAGCCCCAGCATTTT
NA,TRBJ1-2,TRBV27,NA,CASSLRKSNYGYTF,TGTGCCAGCAGTTTACGGAAATCTAACTATGGCTACACCTTC
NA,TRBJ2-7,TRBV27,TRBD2,CASSAIGLDEQYF,TGTGCCAGCAGTGCTATAGGACTAGACGAGCAGTACTTC
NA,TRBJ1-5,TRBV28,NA,CASSLVGGSGGQPQHF,TGTGCCAGCAGTTTAGTCGGCGGTTCCGGCGGTCAGCCCCAGCATTTT
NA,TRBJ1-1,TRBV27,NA,CASSPNSDYSEAFF,TGTGCCAGCAGCCCAAACTCAGACTATTCTGAAGCTTTCTTT
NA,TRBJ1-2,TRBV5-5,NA,CASSWELGWGYTF,TGTGCCAGCAGCTGGGAGCTCGGCTGGGGCTACACCTTC
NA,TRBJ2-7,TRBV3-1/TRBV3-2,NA,CASSPPPRTEIYEQYF,TGTGCCAGCAGCCCCCCCCCTAGGACAGAGATATACGAGCAGTACTTC
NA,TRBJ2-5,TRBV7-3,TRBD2,CASSLRGRGLAGAGETQYF,TGTGCCAGCAGCTTAAGAGGTCGTGGACTAGCGGGAGCTGGGGAGACCCAGTACTTC
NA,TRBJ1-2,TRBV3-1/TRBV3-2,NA,CASSQNRDDGYTF,TGTGCCAGCAGCCAAAACCGGGACGATGGCTACACCTTC
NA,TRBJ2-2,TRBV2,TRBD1,CASANRGNTGELFF,TGTGCCAGCGCGAACAGGGGGAACACCGGGGAGCTGTTTTTT
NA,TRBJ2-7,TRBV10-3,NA,CAIRGLGEQYF,TGTGCCATCAGGGGACTGGGAGAGCAGTACTTC
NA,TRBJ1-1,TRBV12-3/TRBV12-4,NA,CASSRWQDEAFF,TGTGCCAGCAGCCGATGGCAGGATGAAGCTTTCTTT
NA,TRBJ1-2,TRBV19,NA,CASSIDLSDFYGYTF,TGTGCCAGTAGTATAGATCTGTCGGATTTCTATGGCTACACCTTC
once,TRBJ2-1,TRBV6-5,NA,CASRRGKRSYNEQFF,TGTGCCAGCAGAAGGGGGAAAAGGTCCTACAATGAGCAGTTCTTC
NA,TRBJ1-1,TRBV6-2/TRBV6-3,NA,CASSFLDRDRAFF,TGTGCCAGCAGTTTTCTCGACCGGGACCGAGCTTTCTTT
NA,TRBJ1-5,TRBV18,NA,CASSQQGSNQPQHF,TGTGCCAGCTCTCAACAGGGTAGCAATCAGCCCCAGCATTTT
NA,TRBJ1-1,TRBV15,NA,CATSPEENTEAFF,TGTGCCACCAGCCCTGAGGAGAACACTGAAGCTTTCTTT
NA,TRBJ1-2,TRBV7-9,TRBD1,CASSSSGTGGNGYTF,TGTGCCAGCAGCTCCTCCGGGACAGGAGGAAATGGCTACACCTTC
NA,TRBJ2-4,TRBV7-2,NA,CASSYGTQSSTKNIQYF,TGTGCCAGCAGCTACGGGACCCAGAGTAGCACCAAAAACATTCAGTACTTC
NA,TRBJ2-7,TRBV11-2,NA,CASSSIRTVPYEQYF,TGTGCCAGCAGCTCAATCAGGACAGTTCCCTACGAGCAGTACTTC
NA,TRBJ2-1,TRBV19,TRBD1,CASSAQGAREQFF,TGTGCCAGTAGTGCACAGGGGGCTCGGGAGCAGTTCTTC
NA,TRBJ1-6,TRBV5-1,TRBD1,CASSLRNRGGDSPLHF,TGCGCCAGCAGCTTGCGCAACAGGGGAGGTGATTCACCCCTCCACTTT
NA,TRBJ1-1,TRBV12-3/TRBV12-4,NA,CASSNTEAFF,TGTGCCAGCAGTAACACTGAAGCTTTCTTT
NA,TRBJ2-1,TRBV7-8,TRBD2,CASSLTKSGNEQFF,TGTGCCAGCAGCTTAACTAAAAGCGGGAACGAGCAGTTCTTC
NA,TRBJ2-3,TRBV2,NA,CASNLADTQYF,TGTGCCAGCAACCTGGCAGATACGCAGTATTTT
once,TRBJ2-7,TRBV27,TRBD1,CASRSLVRGHEQYF,TGTGCCAGCCGATCCCTTGTCAGGGGGCACGAGCAGTACTTC
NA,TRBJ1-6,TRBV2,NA,CASSESSYNSPLHF,TGTGCCAGCAGTGAGAGCTCCTATAATTCACCCCTCCACTTT
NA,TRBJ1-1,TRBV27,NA,CASSSQVTGNTEAFF,TGTGCCAGCAGTTCCCAGGTGACAGGGAACACTGAAGCTTTCTTT
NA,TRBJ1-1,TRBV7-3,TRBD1,CASRQGLNTEAFF,TGTGCCAGCCGACAGGGGCTGAACACTGAAGCTTTCTTT
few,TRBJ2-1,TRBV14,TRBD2,CASSLGLASYNEQFF,TGTGCCAGCAGCCTTGGACTAGCCTCCTACAATGAGCAGTTCTTC
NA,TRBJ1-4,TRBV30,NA,CAWSESGSATNEKLFF,TGTGCCTGGAGCGAGTCAGGGAGTGCAACTAATGAAAAACTGTTTTTT
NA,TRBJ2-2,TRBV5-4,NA,CASSLGAGTNTGELFF,TGTGCCAGCAGCTTGGGGGCGGGAACGAACACCGGGGAGCTGTTTTTT
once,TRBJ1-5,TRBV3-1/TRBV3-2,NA,CASSQDLGQPQHF,TGTGCCAGCAGCCAAGATCTCGGGCAGCCCCAGCATTTT
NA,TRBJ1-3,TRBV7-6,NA,CASSKRYSSGNTIYF,TGTGCCAGCAGCAAACGGTACAGCTCTGGAAACACCATATATTTT
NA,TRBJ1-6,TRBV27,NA,CASSPGNSGFHNSPLHF,TGTGCCAGCAGTCCCGGGAACTCAGGTTTTCATAATTCACCCCTCCACTTT
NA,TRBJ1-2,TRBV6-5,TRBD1,CAIFSTGLDYGYTF,TGTGCCATCTTTTCGACAGGGCTGGACTATGGCTACACCTTC
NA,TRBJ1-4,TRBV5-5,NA,CASSLVQGATNEKLFF,TGTGCCAGCAGCCTCGTGCAAGGGGCGACTAATGAAAAACTGTTTTTT
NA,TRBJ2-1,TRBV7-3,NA,CASSLTGDSYNEQFF,TGTGCCAGCAGCTTGACGGGCGACTCCTACAATGAGCAGTTCTTC